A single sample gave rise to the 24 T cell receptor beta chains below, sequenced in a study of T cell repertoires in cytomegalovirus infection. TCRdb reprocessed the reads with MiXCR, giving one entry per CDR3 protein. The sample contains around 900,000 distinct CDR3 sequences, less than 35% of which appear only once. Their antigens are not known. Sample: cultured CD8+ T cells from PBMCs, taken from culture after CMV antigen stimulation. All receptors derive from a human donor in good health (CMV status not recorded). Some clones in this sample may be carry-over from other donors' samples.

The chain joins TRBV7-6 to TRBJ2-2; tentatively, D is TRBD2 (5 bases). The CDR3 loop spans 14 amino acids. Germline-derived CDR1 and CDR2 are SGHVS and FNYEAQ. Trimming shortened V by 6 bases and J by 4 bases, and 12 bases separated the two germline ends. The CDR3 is CASRALAGTGELFF. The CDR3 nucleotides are TGTGCCAGCAGGGCCTTGGCGGGCACCGGGGAGCTGTTTTTT.

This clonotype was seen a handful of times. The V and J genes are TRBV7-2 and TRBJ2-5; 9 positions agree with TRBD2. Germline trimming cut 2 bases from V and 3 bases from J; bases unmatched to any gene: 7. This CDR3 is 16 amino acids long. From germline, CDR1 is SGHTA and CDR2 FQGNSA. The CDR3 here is CASSLRGGGAKETQYF. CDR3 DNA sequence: TGTGCCAGCAGCTTACGCGGCGGGGGGGCCAAAGAGACCCAGTACTTC.

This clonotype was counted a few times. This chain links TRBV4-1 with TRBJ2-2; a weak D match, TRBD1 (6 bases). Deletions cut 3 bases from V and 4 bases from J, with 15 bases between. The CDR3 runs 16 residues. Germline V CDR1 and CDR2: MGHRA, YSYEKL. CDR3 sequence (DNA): TGCGCCAGCAGCCACCCGGGACACCCATCCACCGGGGAGCTGTTTTTT. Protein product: CASSHPGHPSTGELFF.

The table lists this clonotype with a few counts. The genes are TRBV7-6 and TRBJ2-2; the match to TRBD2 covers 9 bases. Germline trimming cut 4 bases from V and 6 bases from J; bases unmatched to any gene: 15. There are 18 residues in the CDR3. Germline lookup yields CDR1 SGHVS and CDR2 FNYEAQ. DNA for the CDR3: TGTGCCAGCAGCTCCTTACTCAAAGCGGGGGGTACGTCCGGGGAGCTGTTTTTT. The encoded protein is CASSSLLKAGGTSGELFF.

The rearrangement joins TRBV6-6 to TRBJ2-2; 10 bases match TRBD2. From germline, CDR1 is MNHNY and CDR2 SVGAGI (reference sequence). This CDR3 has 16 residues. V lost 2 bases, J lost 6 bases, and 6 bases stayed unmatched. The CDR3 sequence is CASSYRLAGSAGELFF. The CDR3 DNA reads TGTGCCAGCAGTTACAGACTAGCGGGTAGCGCCGGGGAGCTGTTTTTT.

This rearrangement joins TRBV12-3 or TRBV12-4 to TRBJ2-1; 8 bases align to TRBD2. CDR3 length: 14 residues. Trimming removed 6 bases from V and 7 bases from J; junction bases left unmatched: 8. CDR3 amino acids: CASSSGGAQNEQFF. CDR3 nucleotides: TGTGCCAGCAGCTCCGGGGGGGCTCAGAATGAGCAGTTCTTC.

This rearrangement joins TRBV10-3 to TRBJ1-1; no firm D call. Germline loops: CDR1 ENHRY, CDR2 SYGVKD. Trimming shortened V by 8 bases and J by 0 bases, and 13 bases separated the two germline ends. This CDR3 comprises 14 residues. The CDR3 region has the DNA TGTGCCATCGGGGATCTCGAAATGAACACTGAAGCTTTCTTT. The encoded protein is CAIGDLEMNTEAFF.

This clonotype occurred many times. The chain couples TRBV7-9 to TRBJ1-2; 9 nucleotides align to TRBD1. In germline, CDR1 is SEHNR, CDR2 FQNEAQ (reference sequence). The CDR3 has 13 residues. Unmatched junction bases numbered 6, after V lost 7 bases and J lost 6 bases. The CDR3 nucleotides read TGTGCCAGCAACCTGGACAGGGGAAATGGCTACACCTTC. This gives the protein CASNLDRGNGYTF.

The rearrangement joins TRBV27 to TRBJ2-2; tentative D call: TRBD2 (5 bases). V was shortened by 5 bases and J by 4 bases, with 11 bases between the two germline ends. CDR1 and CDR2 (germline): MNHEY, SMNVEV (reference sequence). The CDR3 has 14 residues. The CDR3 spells CASSSLEGTGELFF. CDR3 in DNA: TGTGCCAGCAGTAGCCTAGAGGGCACCGGGGAGCTGTTTTTT.

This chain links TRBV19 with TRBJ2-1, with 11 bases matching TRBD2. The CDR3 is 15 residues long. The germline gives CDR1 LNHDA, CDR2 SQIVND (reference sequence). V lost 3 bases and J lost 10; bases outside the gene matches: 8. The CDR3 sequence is CASSIGLAGPDEQFF. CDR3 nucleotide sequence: TGTGCCAGTAGTATCGGACTAGCGGGTCCCGACGAGCAGTTCTTC. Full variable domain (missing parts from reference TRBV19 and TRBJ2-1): DGGITQSPKYLFRKEGQNVTLSCEQNLNHDAMYWYRQDPGQGLRLIYYSQIVNDFQKGDIAEGYSVSREKKESFPLTVTSAQKNPTAFYLCASSIGLAGPDEQFFGPGTRLTVL.

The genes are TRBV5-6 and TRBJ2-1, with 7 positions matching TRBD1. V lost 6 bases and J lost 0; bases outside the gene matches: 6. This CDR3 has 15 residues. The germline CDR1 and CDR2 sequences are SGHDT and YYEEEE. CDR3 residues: CASTNRDSSYNEQFF. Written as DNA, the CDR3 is TGTGCCAGCACGAATCGGGACAGCTCCTACAATGAGCAGTTCTTC.

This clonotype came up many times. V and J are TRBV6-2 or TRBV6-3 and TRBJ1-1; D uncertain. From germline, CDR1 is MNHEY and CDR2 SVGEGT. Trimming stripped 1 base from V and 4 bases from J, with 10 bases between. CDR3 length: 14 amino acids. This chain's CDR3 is CASSYLNHLTEAFF. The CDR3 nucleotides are TGTGCCAGCAGTTACTTAAACCATCTCACTGAAGCTTTCTTT.

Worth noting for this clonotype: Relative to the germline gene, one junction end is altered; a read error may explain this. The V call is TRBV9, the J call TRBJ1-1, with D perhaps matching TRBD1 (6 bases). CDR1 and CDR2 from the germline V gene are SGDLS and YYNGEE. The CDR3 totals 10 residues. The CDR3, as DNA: TGTGTCAGCGGCGACAGGGAAGCTTTCTTT. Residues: CVSGDREAFF.

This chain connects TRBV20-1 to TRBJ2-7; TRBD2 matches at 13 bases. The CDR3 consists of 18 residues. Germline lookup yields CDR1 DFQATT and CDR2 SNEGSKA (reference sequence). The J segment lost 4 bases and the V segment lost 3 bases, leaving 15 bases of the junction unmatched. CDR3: CSARGRLAGGPYPYEQYV. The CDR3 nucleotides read TGCAGTGCTAGGGGTCGACTAGCGGGGGGCCCCTACCCTTACGAGCAGTACGTC.

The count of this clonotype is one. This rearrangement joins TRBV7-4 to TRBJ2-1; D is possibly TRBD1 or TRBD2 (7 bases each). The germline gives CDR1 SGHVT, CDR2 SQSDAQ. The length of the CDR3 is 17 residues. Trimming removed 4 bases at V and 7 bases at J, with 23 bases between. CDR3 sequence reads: CASSSERGQGRENEQFF. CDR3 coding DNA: TGTGCCAGCAGCTCCGAGAGGGGGCAGGGGCGGGAGAATGAGCAGTTCTTC.

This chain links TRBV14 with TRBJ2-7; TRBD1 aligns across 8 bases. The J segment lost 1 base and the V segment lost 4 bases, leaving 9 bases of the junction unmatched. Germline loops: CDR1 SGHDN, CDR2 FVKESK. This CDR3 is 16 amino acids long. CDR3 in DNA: TGTGCCAGCAGCCGATCTGACAGGGGCCCATCCTACGAGCAGTACTTC. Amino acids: CASSRSDRGPSYEQYF.

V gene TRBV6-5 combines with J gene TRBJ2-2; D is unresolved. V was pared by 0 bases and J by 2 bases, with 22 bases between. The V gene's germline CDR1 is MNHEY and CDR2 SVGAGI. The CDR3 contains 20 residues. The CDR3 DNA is TGTGCCAGCAGTTACTCGATATCAGTTCAAGCACTATACAACACCGGGGAGCTGTTTTTT. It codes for CASSYSISVQALYNTGELFF.

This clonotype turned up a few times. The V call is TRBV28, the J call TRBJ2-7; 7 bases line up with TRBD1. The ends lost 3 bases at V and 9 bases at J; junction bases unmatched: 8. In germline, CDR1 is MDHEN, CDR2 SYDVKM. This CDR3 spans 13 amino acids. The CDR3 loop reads CASSFEGATAQYV. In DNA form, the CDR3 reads TGTGCCAGCAGTTTCGAGGGGGCGACGGCGCAGTACGTC.

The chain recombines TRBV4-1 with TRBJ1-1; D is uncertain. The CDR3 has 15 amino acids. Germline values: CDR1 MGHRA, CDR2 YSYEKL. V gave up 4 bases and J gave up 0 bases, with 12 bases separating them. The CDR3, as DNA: TGCGCCAGCAGCCCCCTAATGGAGGTGAACACTGAAGCTTTCTTT. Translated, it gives CASSPLMEVNTEAFF.

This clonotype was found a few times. The CDR3 loop reads CASSQVTRYEQYF. In DNA, the CDR3 is TGTGCCAGCAGCCAAGTAACCCGCTACGAGCAGTACTTC. The chain uses TRBV14 and TRBJ2-7, with D unresolved. Germline V CDR1 and CDR2: SGHDN, FVKESK. The CDR3 totals 13 residues. Trimming removed 1 base from V and 3 bases from J, with 7 bases in between.

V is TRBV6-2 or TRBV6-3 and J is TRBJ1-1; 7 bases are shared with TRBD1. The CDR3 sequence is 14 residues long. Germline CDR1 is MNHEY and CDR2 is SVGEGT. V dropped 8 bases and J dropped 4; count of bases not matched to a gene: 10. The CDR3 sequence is CASGRTGIITEAFF. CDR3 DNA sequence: TGTGCCAGCGGGAGGACAGGCATAATCACTGAAGCTTTCTTT.

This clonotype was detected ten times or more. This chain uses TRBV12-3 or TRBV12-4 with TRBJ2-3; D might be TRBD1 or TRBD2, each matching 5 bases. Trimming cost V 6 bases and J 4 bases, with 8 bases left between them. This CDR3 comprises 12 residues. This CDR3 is CASSRDPDTQYF. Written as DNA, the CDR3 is TGTGCCAGCAGCCGGGACCCAGATACGCAGTATTTT.

The CDR3 DNA follows: TGTGCCAGCAGCCAAGAGATGGGGGACGGAGCTTTCTTT. Translation gives CASSQEMGDGAFF. The V and J genes are TRBV3-1 and TRBJ1-1; maybe TRBD1 (5 bases). This CDR3 is 13 amino acids long. Germline values: CDR1 LGHDT, CDR2 YNNKEL (reference sequence). Trimming shortened V by 0 bases and J by 10 bases, and 12 bases separated the two germline ends.

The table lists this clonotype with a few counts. Written as DNA, the CDR3 is TGTGCCAGCAGTGAACCCATCCGTACTTATAATTCACCCCTCCACTTT. Encoded protein: CASSEPIRTYNSPLHF. The V call is TRBV6-1, the J call TRBJ1-6, with unresolved D. From germline, CDR1 is MNHNS and CDR2 SASEGT. The length of the CDR3 is 16 residues. V was trimmed by 2 bases and J by 4 bases, leaving 12 bases between them.